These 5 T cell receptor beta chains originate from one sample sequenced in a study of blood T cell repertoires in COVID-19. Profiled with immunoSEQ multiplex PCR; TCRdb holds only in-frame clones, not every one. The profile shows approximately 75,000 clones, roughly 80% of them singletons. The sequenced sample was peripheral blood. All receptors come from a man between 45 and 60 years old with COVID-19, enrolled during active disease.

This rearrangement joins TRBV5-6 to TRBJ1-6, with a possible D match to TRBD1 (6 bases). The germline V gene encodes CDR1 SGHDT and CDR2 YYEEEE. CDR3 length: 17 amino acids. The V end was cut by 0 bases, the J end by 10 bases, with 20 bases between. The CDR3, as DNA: TGTGCCAGCAGCTTGGCCCTGGAACAGGGTGGACGATCACCCCTCCACTTT. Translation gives CASSLALEQGGRSPLHF.

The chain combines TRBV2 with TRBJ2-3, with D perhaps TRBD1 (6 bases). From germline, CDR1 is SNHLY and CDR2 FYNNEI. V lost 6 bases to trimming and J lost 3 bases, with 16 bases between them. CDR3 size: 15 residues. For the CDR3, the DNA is TGTGCCAGCAGAGGGGGTCAGGGACCAACAGATACGCAGTATTTT. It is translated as CASRGGQGPTDTQYF. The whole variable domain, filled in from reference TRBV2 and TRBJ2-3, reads EPEVTQTPSHQVTQMGQEVILRCVPISNHLYFYWYRQILGQKVEFLVSFYNNEISEKSEIFDDQFSVERPDGSNFTLKIRSTKLEDSAMYFCASRGGQGPTDTQYFGPGTRLTVL.

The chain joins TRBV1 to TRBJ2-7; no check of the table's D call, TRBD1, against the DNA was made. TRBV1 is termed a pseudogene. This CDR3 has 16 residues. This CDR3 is CTSSQRWDRVTYEQYF. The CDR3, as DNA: TGCACCAGCAGCCAAAGATGGGACAGGGTGACCTACGAGCAGTACTTC.

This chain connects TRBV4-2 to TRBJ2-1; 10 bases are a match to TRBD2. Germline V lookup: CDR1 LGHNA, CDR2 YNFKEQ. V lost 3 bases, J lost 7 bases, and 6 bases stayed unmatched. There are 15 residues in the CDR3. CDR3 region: CASSQPAGGKNEQFF. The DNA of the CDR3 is TGTGCCAGCAGCCAGCCAGCGGGAGGGAAAAATGAGCAGTTCTTC.

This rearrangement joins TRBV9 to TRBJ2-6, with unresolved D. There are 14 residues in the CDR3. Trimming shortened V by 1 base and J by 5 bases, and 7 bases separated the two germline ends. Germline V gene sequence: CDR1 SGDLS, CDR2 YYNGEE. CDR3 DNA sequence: TGTGCCAGCAGCGTACAGTGGCGGGCCAACGTCCTGACTTTC. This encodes CASSVQWRANVLTF.